This TCR beta chain was recorded in a study of siplizumab effects on memory and regulatory T cells. Study-wide results and caveats: Proliferating Tregs from siplizumab cultures lacked functional confirmation of suppression.

The CDR3 covers 14 residues. Trimming took off 3 bases at V and 8 bases at J, with 13 bases between the two ends. CDR1 is SGHAT and CDR2 is FQNNGV in the germline V gene. As for this clone: The antigen is unknown.

Per sample, approximately 10^5 TCR templates underwent assay. Produced via immunoSEQ multiplex PCR; TCRdb's table is partial and in-frame only. The repertoire consists of 90,000 to 120,000 clones, with about 95% occurring once and the leading ten covering around 0.6%. J is TRBJ1-4 and V is TRBV11-2; D is unresolved. The sequence was obtained from a human donor in good health. Specimen: Tregs sorted from blood. DNA of the CDR3: TGTGCCAGCAGCTTGTCACAATTTGCGGAAAAACTGTTTTTT. It translates to CASSLSQFAEKLFF.